The clone carrying this T cell receptor beta chain was observed many times. As yet, its antigen is unknown. Trimming cost V 8 bases and J 5 bases; bases outside gene matches: 10. This CDR3 region has 14 residues. This sample is drawn from a study of CD8 T cells in ankylosing spondylitis. Overall study results and limits: Clones that were linked to disease were CD8+ and were relatively rare in peripheral blood.

TCRdb fed the 5' RACE reads into MiXCR, producing one record per CDR3 protein. Among around 320,000 distinct CDR3 sequences listed, less than 25% were seen once. This chain joins TRBV12-3 or TRBV12-4 and TRBJ2-7, with 9 bases lining up with TRBD1. The receptor comes from a female donor with ankylosing spondylitis or in good health (not recorded which). Material for sequencing was blood, either unsorted or a sorted T cell fraction (not recorded which). CDR3 sequence: CASRPTGGINEQYF. The CDR3 DNA reads TGTGCCAGCCGACCTACAGGGGGCATCAACGAGCAGTACTTC.